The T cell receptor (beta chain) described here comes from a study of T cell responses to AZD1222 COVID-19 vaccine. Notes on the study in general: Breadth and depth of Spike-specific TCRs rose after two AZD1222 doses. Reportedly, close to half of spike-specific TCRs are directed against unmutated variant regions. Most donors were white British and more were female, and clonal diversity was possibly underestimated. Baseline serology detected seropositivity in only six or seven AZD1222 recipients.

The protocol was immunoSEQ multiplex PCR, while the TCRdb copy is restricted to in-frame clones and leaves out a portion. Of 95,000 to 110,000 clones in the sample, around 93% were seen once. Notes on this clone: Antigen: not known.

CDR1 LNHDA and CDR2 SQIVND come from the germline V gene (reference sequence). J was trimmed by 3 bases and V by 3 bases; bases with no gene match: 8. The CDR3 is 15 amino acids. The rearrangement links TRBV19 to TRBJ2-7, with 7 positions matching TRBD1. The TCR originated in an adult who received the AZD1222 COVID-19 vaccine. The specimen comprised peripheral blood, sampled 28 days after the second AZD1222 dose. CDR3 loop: CASSIVPGQRYEQYF. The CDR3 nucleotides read TGTGCCAGTAGTATTGTCCCGGGACAGCGCTACGAGCAGTACTTC.